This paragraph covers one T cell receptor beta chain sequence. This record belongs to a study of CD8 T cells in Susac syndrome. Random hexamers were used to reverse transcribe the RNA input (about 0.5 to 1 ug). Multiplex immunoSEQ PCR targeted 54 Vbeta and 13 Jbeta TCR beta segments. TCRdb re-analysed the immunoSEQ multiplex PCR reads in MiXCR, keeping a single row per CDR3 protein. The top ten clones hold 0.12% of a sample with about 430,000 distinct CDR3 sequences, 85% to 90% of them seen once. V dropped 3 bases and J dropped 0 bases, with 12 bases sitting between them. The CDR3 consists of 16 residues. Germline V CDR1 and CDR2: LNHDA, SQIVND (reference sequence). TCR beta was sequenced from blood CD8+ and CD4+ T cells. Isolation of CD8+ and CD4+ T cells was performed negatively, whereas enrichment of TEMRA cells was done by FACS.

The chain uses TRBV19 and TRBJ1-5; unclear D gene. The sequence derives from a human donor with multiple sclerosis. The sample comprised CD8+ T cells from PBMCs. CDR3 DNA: TGTGCCAGTAGTATTCTCCCCGACATTAGCAATCAGCCCCAGCATTTT. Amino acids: CASSILPDISNQPQHF.